These 8 T cell receptor beta chains came from one sample sequenced in a study of blood T cells in healthy people across ages. Next came a second PCR, run for about 7 to 12 cycles, which used a sample-barcoded 5' primer along with a J-beta primer mix. MiXCR, run by TCRdb on the 5' RACE reads, gives a single entry per CDR3 protein. The table shows hundreds of thousands of distinct CDR3 sequences, with around 45% occurring only once. Input material: blood. Receptors originate from a woman aged 55-69 years in good health.

The chain employs TRBV27 and TRBJ2-7, with 8 bases aligning to TRBD1. J lost 5 bases, V lost 3 bases, and 6 bases had no gene match. CDR1 is MNHEY, CDR2 SMNVEV, per germline (reference sequence). The CDR3 runs 14 residues. The CDR3 sequence: CASSFSRGHDEQYF. The CDR3 DNA sequence: TGTGCCAGCAGTTTTTCCAGGGGGCACGACGAGCAGTACTTC.

This chain connects TRBV24-1 to TRBJ2-3; D uncertain. The CDR3 spans 14 residues. Per the germline V gene, CDR1 is KGHDR and CDR2 is SFDVKD. The V and J ends lost 4 bases and 3 bases respectively, with 10 bases between them. In DNA, the CDR3 is TGTGCCACCAGTGACCCGACCCGGACAGATACGCAGTATTTT. Encoded protein: CATSDPTRTDTQYF.

The chain carries TRBV5-1 and TRBJ1-2; the match to TRBD1 covers 7 bases. The germline V gene encodes CDR1 SGHRS and CDR2 YFSETQ. This CDR3 contains 13 residues. Germline trimming cut 4 bases from V and 8 bases from J; bases unmatched to any gene: 8. CDR3 residues: CASSPMTGSGYTF. CDR3 bases: TGCGCCAGCAGCCCGATGACAGGGTCCGGCTACACCTTC.

V gene TRBV28 combines with J gene TRBJ2-7; the match to TRBD2 covers 10 bases. There are 16 residues in the CDR3. The trim removed 4 bases at V and 2 bases at J, leaving 8 bases unmatched. Germline-derived CDR1 and CDR2 are MDHEN and SYDVKM. The CDR3 spells CASSSPGTSVTYEQYF. The CDR3 DNA sequence: TGTGCCAGCAGTTCTCCCGGGACTAGCGTCACCTACGAGCAGTACTTC.

This clonotype came up a few times. The J gene is TRBJ2-1, the V gene TRBV29-1; D remains ambiguous. The CDR3 is 15 amino acids. Trimming took 1 base from V and 8 from J, leaving 18 bases between them. Germline CDR1 reads SQVTM; CDR2 reads ANQGSEA. The CDR3 loop reads CSVEGWAGPFDEQFF. CDR3 sequence (DNA): TGCAGCGTTGAAGGGTGGGCAGGCCCGTTTGATGAGCAGTTCTTC.

This sequence joins TRBV7-9 and TRBJ1-1; 10 nucleotides match TRBD1. J lost 3 bases, V lost 3 bases, and 1 base had no gene match. The germline V gene encodes CDR1 SEHNR and CDR2 FQNEAQ (reference sequence). The CDR3 contains 14 residues. The CDR3 spells CASSLGQGYTEAFF. The CDR3 nucleotides are TGTGCCAGCAGCTTGGGACAGGGGTACACTGAAGCTTTCTTT.

This clonotype was counted once. The chain has TRBV4-3 and TRBJ2-5; D possibly corresponds to TRBD2 (5 bases). This CDR3 has 14 amino acids. Germline values: CDR1 LGHNA, CDR2 YSLEER. Trimming left V 1 base short and J 11 bases short, with 17 bases between. CDR3: CASSQGDKWWEQYF. The CDR3 coding sequence is TGCGCCAGCAGCCAAGGCGATAAGTGGTGGGAGCAGTACTTC.

The genes are TRBV20-1 and TRBJ2-5, with D possibly TRBD1 on 5 matching bases. Germline assignment: CDR1 DFQATT and CDR2 SNEGSKA (reference sequence). The V gene lost 3 bases and the J gene lost 3 bases, with 11 bases spanning the gap. The CDR3 loop spans 13 amino acids. The CDR3: CSASRTGEETQYF. CDR3 nucleotide sequence: TGCAGTGCTAGTCGTACAGGCGAAGAGACCCAGTACTTC.